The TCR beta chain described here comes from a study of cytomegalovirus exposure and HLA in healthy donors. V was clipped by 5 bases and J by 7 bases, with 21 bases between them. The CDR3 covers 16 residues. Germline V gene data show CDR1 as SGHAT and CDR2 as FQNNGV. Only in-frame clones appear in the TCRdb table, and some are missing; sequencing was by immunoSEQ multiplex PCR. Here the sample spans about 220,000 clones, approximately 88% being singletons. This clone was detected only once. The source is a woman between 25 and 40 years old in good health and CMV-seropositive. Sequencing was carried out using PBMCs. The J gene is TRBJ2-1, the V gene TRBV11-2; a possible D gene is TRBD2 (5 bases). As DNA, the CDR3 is TGTGCCAGCAGCCAGCGGACCTACCTCATGGGGAATGAGCAGTTCTTC. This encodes CASSQRTYLMGNEQFF.